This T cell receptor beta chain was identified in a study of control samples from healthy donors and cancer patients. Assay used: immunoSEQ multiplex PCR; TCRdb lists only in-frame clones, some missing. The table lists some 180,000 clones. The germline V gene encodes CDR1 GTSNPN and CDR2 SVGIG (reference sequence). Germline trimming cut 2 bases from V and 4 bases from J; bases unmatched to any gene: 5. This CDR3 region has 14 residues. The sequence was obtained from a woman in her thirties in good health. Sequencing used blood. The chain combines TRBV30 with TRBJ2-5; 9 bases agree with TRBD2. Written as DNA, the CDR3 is TGTGCCTGGAGTTCTCGCGGGGGGGGAGAGACCCAGTACTTC. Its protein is CAWSSRGGGETQYF.